The 30 T cell receptor beta chains below were found in one sample sequenced in a study of cytomegalovirus exposure and HLA in healthy donors. 13 Jbeta primers and 60 Vbeta primers were used for the PCR. The table came from immunoSEQ multiplex PCR; TCRdb's copy has only in-frame clones and leaves some out. The sample has 180,000 or so clones, roughly 74% seen once. The sequencing sample was made of PBMCs. These receptors were taken from a woman aged 40-49 years in good health and CMV-seropositive.

The rearrangement links TRBV7-2 to TRBJ1-6; 7 nucleotides match TRBD1. CDR3 length: 15 amino acids. The trim removed 5 bases at V and 8 bases at J, leaving 9 bases unmatched. Germline CDR1 reads SGHTA; CDR2 reads FQGNSA. The DNA for the CDR3 is TGTGCCAGCAGCCAAATGGGGACAGTTGATTCACCCCTCCACTTT. Amino acids: CASSQMGTVDSPLHF.

V usage is TRBV4-3 and J usage is TRBJ1-5; maybe TRBD1 (6 bases). Germline V lookup: CDR1 LGHNA, CDR2 YSLEER. The germline V and J ends were trimmed by 0 bases and 2 bases, with 11 bases remaining between them. CDR3 length equals 16 residues. The chain's CDR3 is CASSQDFSGGNQPQHF. The CDR3 coding sequence is TGCGCCAGCAGCCAAGACTTCTCAGGGGGCAATCAGCCCCAGCATTTT.

This clone was seen only a few times. The V gene is TRBV28, the J gene TRBJ2-7; 9 nucleotides agree with TRBD2. J lost 3 bases, V lost 5 bases, and 20 bases had no gene match. CDR1 and CDR2 from the germline V gene are MDHEN and SYDVKM. The CDR3 has 19 residues. The chain's CDR3 is CASSPAGVISGSRIYEQYF. DNA of the CDR3: TGTGCCAGCAGTCCCGCGGGGGTTATTAGCGGGAGTAGGATCTACGAGCAGTACTTC.

In its sample, this clone was seen a few times. The chain carries TRBV28 and TRBJ1-5, with D unclear. The V gene lost 6 bases and the J gene lost 3 bases, with 12 bases spanning the gap. Germline V gives CDR1 MDHEN, CDR2 SYDVKM. The CDR3 is 14 amino acids. The CDR3 region has the DNA TGTGCCAGCAGGGCCACGGGAGACAATCAGCCCCAGCATTTT. This translates into CASRATGDNQPQHF.

As DNA, the CDR3 is TGTGCCTGGAGGAAAGGGGGCGAGGGTGGCTACACCTTC. It specifies CAWRKGGEGGYTF. The chain has TRBV30 and TRBJ1-2; 7 nucleotides align to TRBD1. The germline V gene encodes CDR1 GTSNPN and CDR2 SVGIG (reference sequence). V gave up 3 bases and J gave up 7 bases; unmatched junction bases: 8. The CDR3 sequence is 13 residues long.

The CDR3 spells CASSSGQNYEQYF. The CDR3 bases are TGTGCCAGCAGTAGTGGACAGAACTACGAGCAGTACTTC. V is TRBV6-1 and J is TRBJ2-7; TRBD1 might be the D (6 bases). Trimming removed 5 bases from V and 3 bases from J, with 11 bases in between. Germline lookup yields CDR1 MNHNS and CDR2 SASEGT. CDR3 size: 13 residues.

CDR3 in amino acids: CASQGKDREAFF. CDR3 in DNA: TGTGCCAGCCAGGGAAAGGACAGGGAAGCTTTCTTT. V usage is TRBV7-9 and J usage is TRBJ1-1, with 7 bases lining up with TRBD1. V dropped 8 bases and J dropped 8; count of bases not matched to a gene: 8. The CDR3 covers 12 residues. CDR1 SEHNR and CDR2 FQNEAQ come from the germline V gene (reference sequence). The full variable domain, its missing parts supplied by reference TRBV7-9 and TRBJ1-1, is DTGVSQNPRHKITKRGQNVTFRCDPISEHNRLYWYRQTLGQGPEFLTYFQNEAQLEKSRLLSDRFSAERPKGSFSTLEIQRTEQGDSAMYLCASQGKDREAFFGQGTRLTVV.

The genes are TRBV19 and TRBJ2-7; 8 nucleotides align to TRBD2. Trimming removed 5 bases from V and 0 bases from J; junction bases left unmatched: 6. The CDR3 consists of 15 residues. Germline loops: CDR1 LNHDA, CDR2 SQIVND (reference sequence). The CDR3 here is CASSRTSGLSYEQYF. DNA for the CDR3: TGTGCCAGTAGTCGCACTAGCGGCCTCTCCTACGAGCAGTACTTC.

The chain recombines TRBV7-9 with TRBJ1-5, with 7 nucleotides matching TRBD1. The CDR3 has 14 amino acids. In germline, CDR1 is SEHNR, CDR2 FQNEAQ (reference sequence). J lost 4 bases, V lost 0 bases, and 0 bases had no gene match. In DNA, the CDR3 is TGTGCCAGCAGCTTAGCGGGACAGAATCAGCCCCAGCATTTT. It is translated as CASSLAGQNQPQHF.

The chain employs TRBV11-2 and TRBJ1-3, with D possibly TRBD1 on 5 matching bases. The CDR3 is made up of 14 amino acids. The V end lost 1 base, the J end lost 2 bases, and 6 bases lay between the germline ends. CDR1 is SGHAT, CDR2 FQNNGV, per germline. The CDR3 here is CASSLAGTGNTIYF. Written as DNA, the CDR3 is TGTGCCAGCAGCTTAGCAGGGACTGGAAACACCATATATTTT. Variable domain in full (rest from reference TRBV11-2 and TRBJ1-3): EAGVAQSPRYKIIEKRQSVAFWCNPISGHATLYWYQQILGQGPKLLIQFQNNGVVDDSQLPKDRFSAERLKGVDSTLKIQPAKLEDSAVYLCASSLAGTGNTIYFGEGSWLTVV.

The chain has TRBV19 and TRBJ2-3, with D perhaps matching TRBD1 (6 bases). CDR1 is LNHDA and CDR2 is SQIVND in the germline V gene (reference sequence). V was shortened by 7 bases and J by 3 bases, with 11 bases between the two germline ends. The length of the CDR3 is 13 residues. The CDR3 region has the DNA TGTGCCAGTACTTGGCAGGGGACAGATACGCAGTATTTT. Protein sequence: CASTWQGTDTQYF. Filled out from reference TRBV19 and TRBJ2-3, the complete variable domain reads DGGITQSPKYLFRKEGQNVTLSCEQNLNHDAMYWYRQDPGQGLRLIYYSQIVNDFQKGDIAEGYSVSREKKESFPLTVTSAQKNPTAFYLCASTWQGTDTQYFGPGTRLTVL.

The V and J genes are TRBV18 and TRBJ2-3; 8 nucleotides match TRBD1. Trimming cost V 6 bases and J 2 bases; bases outside gene matches: 10. The CDR3 consists of 16 residues. CDR1 is KGHSH and CDR2 is LQKENI in the germline V gene. The CDR3 spells CASSPERTGSTDTQYF. As DNA, the CDR3 is TGTGCCAGCTCCCCCGAAAGGACAGGGTCCACAGATACGCAGTATTTT.

The rearrangement links TRBV6-1 to TRBJ2-2, with 7 bases fitting TRBD1. Germline V lookup: CDR1 MNHNS, CDR2 SASEGT. Losses at the gene ends were 4 bases for V and 2 bases for J; bases not matched to a gene: 13. The CDR3 runs to 18 residues. The CDR3 spells CASSALRDSRSNTGELFF. The CDR3, as DNA: TGTGCCAGCAGTGCCCTACGGGACAGTCGGAGCAACACCGGGGAGCTGTTTTTT.

The rearrangement uses TRBV7-9 and TRBJ2-1, with 13 bases identical to TRBD2. Looked up from germline, CDR1 is SEHNR and CDR2 is FQNEAQ (reference sequence). The length of the CDR3 is 15 residues. With V trimmed by 4 bases and J by 5 bases, 2 bases remained unmatched. The CDR3 loop reads CASSYGLAGDNEQFF. DNA for the CDR3: TGTGCCAGCAGCTATGGACTAGCGGGAGACAATGAGCAGTTCTTC. Full variable domain (outside the CDR3, taken from reference TRBV7-9 and TRBJ2-1): DTGVSQNPRHKITKRGQNVTFRCDPISEHNRLYWYRQTLGQGPEFLTYFQNEAQLEKSRLLSDRFSAERPKGSFSTLEIQRTEQGDSAMYLCASSYGLAGDNEQFFGPGTRLTVL.

The chain couples TRBV7-9 to TRBJ2-2; possible D gene TRBD1, 5 bases. The V and J ends lost 0 bases and 4 bases respectively, with 9 bases between them. This CDR3 has 15 residues. Germline V gene sequence: CDR1 SEHNR, CDR2 FQNEAQ (reference sequence). The CDR3 region is CASSLAGRGTGELFF. The CDR3 DNA reads as TGTGCCAGCAGCTTAGCGGGGCGTGGCACCGGGGAGCTGTTTTTT.

The genes are TRBV7-2 and TRBJ2-3, with TRBD1 matching 9 bases. Per germline, CDR1 SGHTA and CDR2 FQGNSA. The CDR3 extends over 14 amino acids. The V and J ends lost 6 bases and 3 bases, in that order; junction bases with no gene match: 4. The CDR3 nucleotides are TGTGCCAGCAGTACCGGGACAGGGACAGATACGCAGTATTTT. This sequence encodes CASSTGTGTDTQYF.

J is TRBJ2-1 and V is TRBV9; 7 positions match TRBD2. This CDR3 is 15 amino acids long. Trimming cost V 0 bases and J 5 bases; bases outside gene matches: 5. Germline assignment: CDR1 SGDLS and CDR2 YYNGEE. CDR3 DNA sequence: TGTGCCAGCAGCGTAGGGGGCGGGAGTCACAATGAGCAGTTCTTC. Translation: CASSVGGGSHNEQFF.

This clone was observed a few times. This CDR3 reads CASRPGTGGKKNEQYF. The CDR3, as DNA: TGTGCCAGCAGGCCCGGGACAGGGGGAAAAAAGAACGAGCAGTACTTC. V usage is TRBV11-2 and J usage is TRBJ2-7, with 11 positions matching TRBD1. The trim removed 6 bases at V and 5 bases at J, leaving 12 bases unmatched. There are 16 residues in the CDR3. The germline CDR1 and CDR2 sequences are SGHAT and FQNNGV.

This sequence joins TRBV15 and TRBJ1-1; D ambiguous. Germline V gene sequence: CDR1 LNHNV, CDR2 YYDKDF (reference sequence). The CDR3 is made up of 14 amino acids. The V end was cut by 5 bases, the J end by 1 base, with 11 bases between. The CDR3 coding sequence is TGTGCCACCAGCGATCCAGCGGAGAACACTGAAGCTTTCTTT. This gives the protein CATSDPAENTEAFF.

V gene TRBV4-3 combines with J gene TRBJ1-4; 7 nucleotides line up with TRBD1. The CDR3 consists of 15 residues. Germline CDR1 and CDR2: LGHNA and YSLEER. After removal of 3 bases from V and 7 bases from J, the junction contained 8 bases not matched to a gene. CDR3 sequence (DNA): TGCGCCAGCAGCCAGGGAAGGGGGCAATCTGAAAAACTGTTTTTT. Translation gives CASSQGRGQSEKLFF.

The chain uses TRBV7-8 and TRBJ1-2; 7 nucleotides agree with TRBD1. This CDR3 spans 16 amino acids. V shed 2 bases and J 4 bases; nucleotides not matched to a gene: 10. CDR1 SGHVS and CDR2 FQNEAQ come from the germline V gene. DNA of the CDR3: TGTGCCAGCAGCTTATCGGGGAGCCAGGGGGTCTATGGCTACACCTTC. Translating it yields CASSLSGSQGVYGYTF. Looking up the rest from reference TRBV7-8 and TRBJ1-2 gives the full variable domain: GAGVSQSPRYKVAKRGQDVALRCDPISGHVSLFWYQQALGQGPEFLTYFQNEAQLDKSGLPSDRFFAERPEGSVSTLKIQRTQQEDSAVYLCASSLSGSQGVYGYTFGSGTRLTVV.

This clone was found once. The rearrangement links TRBV7-2 to TRBJ2-7, with 7 bases aligning to TRBD1. CDR1 SGHTA and CDR2 FQGNSA come from the germline V gene. The V gene end was trimmed by 3 bases and the J gene end by 1 base; junction bases not matched to a gene: 9. The CDR3 is made up of 16 amino acids. This CDR3 reads CASSFLSSQGSYEQYF. The CDR3 DNA sequence: TGTGCCAGCAGCTTCCTTTCGTCACAGGGGTCCTACGAGCAGTACTTC.

The chain couples TRBV7-8 to TRBJ1-5, with a possible D match to TRBD1 (6 bases). This CDR3 is built from 17 residues. Germline lookup yields CDR1 SGHVS and CDR2 FQNEAQ. V was shortened by 5 bases and J by 7 bases, with 24 bases between the two germline ends. The CDR3 is CASSPMVRTGIRQPQHF. The CDR3 coding sequence is TGTGCCAGCAGCCCCATGGTAAGAACAGGGATTCGGCAGCCCCAGCATTTT.

V usage is TRBV7-9 and J usage is TRBJ1-4; TRBD1 matches 7 bases. CDR1 is SEHNR and CDR2 is FQNEAQ in the germline V gene (reference sequence). Trimming cost V 5 bases and J 8 bases; bases outside gene matches: 8. This CDR3 region has 14 residues. CDR3 amino acids: CASSRQGVGEKLFF. CDR3 nucleotide sequence: TGTGCCAGCAGCCGTCAGGGGGTAGGGGAAAAACTGTTTTTT. Complete variable domain (other parts from reference TRBV7-9 and TRBJ1-4): DTGVSQNPRHKITKRGQNVTFRCDPISEHNRLYWYRQTLGQGPEFLTYFQNEAQLEKSRLLSDRFSAERPKGSFSTLEIQRTEQGDSAMYLCASSRQGVGEKLFFGSGTQLSVL.

This sequence joins TRBV2 and TRBJ2-6, with D possibly TRBD2 on 5 matching bases. The CDR3 length is 17 residues. The ends were cut back, 4 bases at V and 3 bases at J, with 16 bases in the middle. Germline loops: CDR1 SNHLY, CDR2 FYNNEI. CDR3 nucleotides: TGTGCCAGCAGTGGGCTAGCCTGGGTTGATGGGGCCAACGTCCTGACTTTC. Residues: CASSGLAWVDGANVLTF.

As DNA, the CDR3 is TGTGCCAGCAGCTGGACAGCCTCCTACGAGCAGTACTTC. It specifies CASSWTASYEQYF. The chain employs TRBV11-3 and TRBJ2-7; D may be TRBD1 (6 bases). Germline V CDR1 and CDR2: SGHNT, YENEEA. This CDR3 has 13 amino acids. V lost 4 bases and J 0 bases, leaving 7 bases between the germline ends.

The chain recombines TRBV18 with TRBJ1-1; 8 positions match TRBD1. With V trimmed by 6 bases and J by 4 bases, 19 bases remained unmatched. This CDR3 region has 18 residues. CDR1 KGHSH and CDR2 LQKENI come from the germline V gene. Here the CDR3 DNA reads TGTGCCAGCTCCTCCCGCGGGGCGGACAGGGCCCTAGGCACTGAAGCTTTCTTT. This sequence encodes CASSSRGADRALGTEAFF. The full variable domain, with the rest looked up from reference TRBV18 and TRBJ1-1, is NAGVMQNPRHLVRRRGQEARLRCSPMKGHSHVYWYRQLPEEGLKFMVYLQKENIIDESGMPKERFSAEFPKEGPSILRIQQVVRGDSAAYFCASSSRGADRALGTEAFFGQGTRLTVV.

This sequence joins TRBV2 and TRBJ2-2; possibly TRBD1 for D (5 bases). Deletions cut 7 bases from V and 1 base from J, with 13 bases between. This CDR3 spans 15 amino acids. Per germline, CDR1 SNHLY and CDR2 FYNNEI. CDR3 loop: CASNEGQGNTGELFF. The CDR3 DNA sequence: TGTGCCAGCAACGAAGGGCAGGGGAACACCGGGGAGCTGTTTTTT.

The V call is TRBV7-7, the J call TRBJ2-5, with TRBD2 matching over 10 bases. This CDR3 comprises 15 residues. Per the germline V gene, CDR1 is SSHAT and CDR2 is FNYEAQ (reference sequence). The CDR3 bases are TGTGCTAGCGAGCTAGCGGGAGTAGGGGCTGGGACCCAGTACTTC. This codes for CASELAGVGAGTQYF.

This chain links TRBV25-1 with TRBJ1-1; D not resolved. The germline V gene encodes CDR1 MGHDK and CDR2 SYGVNS. This CDR3 region has 16 residues. Trimming pared 3 bases from V and 1 base from J, leaving 15 bases between. CDR3 coding DNA: TGTGCCAGCAGTGATGAGGGCCGAGAGGGGAACACTGAAGCTTTCTTT. Its translation: CASSDEGREGNTEAFF.